This passage covers 8 T cell receptor beta chains from one sample sequenced in a study of blood T cell repertoires in COVID-19. Generated by immunoSEQ multiplex PCR, the TCRdb table keeps only in-frame clones and is missing some. Altogether approximately 19,000 clones are present, 85% to 90% being singletons, with the ten largest covering 11%. The specimen was peripheral blood. Every receptor here comes from a human donor in a cohort sampled during active COVID-19.

This clone was counted a few times. The CDR3 region has the DNA TGTGCCAGCACAAGGGGGCCCGACTCCCAAGCTTTCTTT. This sequence encodes CASTRGPDSQAFF. The chain is built from TRBV6-6 and TRBJ1-1; 7 bases agree with TRBD1. V lost 7 bases, J lost 9 bases, and 11 bases stayed unmatched. Germline values: CDR1 MNHNY, CDR2 SVGAGI (reference sequence). The CDR3 extends over 13 amino acids.

The chain couples TRBV5-1 to TRBJ2-3; no definite D call. Germline lookup yields CDR1 SGHRS and CDR2 YFSETQ. The V gene lost 0 bases and the J gene lost 2 bases, with 7 bases spanning the gap. This CDR3 has 14 residues. CDR3 in amino acids: CASSLAAATDTQYF. In nucleotides, the CDR3 is TGCGCCAGCAGCTTGGCGGCGGCCACAGATACGCAGTATTTT.

Note on this clone: The junction departs from the called germline gene at one end, perhaps through a read error. This chain uses TRBV6-1 with TRBJ1-2; D perhaps matches TRBD1 (5 bases). In germline, CDR1 is MNHNS, CDR2 SASEGT. This CDR3 comprises 14 residues. The CDR3 sequence: CASSQAGGYYGYTF. In nucleotides, the CDR3 is TGTGCCAGCAGTCAAGCGGGGGGTTATTATGGCTACACCTTC.

This clone was seen once. The J gene is TRBJ2-3, the V gene TRBV5-1; 9 bases fit TRBD1. Germline loops: CDR1 SGHRS, CDR2 YFSETQ. The CDR3 is 14 residues long. J gave up 6 bases and V 5 bases, and 7 bases lay outside the gene matches. The CDR3 DNA sequence: TGCGCCAGCAGATCGGACAGGGGTTTGGATACGCAGTATTTT. Protein: CASRSDRGLDTQYF.

The V and J genes are TRBV11-2 and TRBJ2-2; maybe TRBD2 (5 bases). V lost 2 bases and J 6 bases, leaving 16 bases between the germline ends. The CDR3 runs to 16 residues. Germline lookup yields CDR1 SGHAT and CDR2 FQNNGV. CDR3 DNA sequence: TGTGCCAGCAGCTTATTCAAAGGATTCGGGGCCGGGGAGCTGTTTTTT. Its protein product is CASSLFKGFGAGELFF.

This sequence joins TRBV29-1 and TRBJ1-2; no clear D gene. Trimming cost V 3 bases and J 5 bases, with 25 bases left between them. The germline V gene encodes CDR1 SQVTM and CDR2 ANQGSEA. The CDR3 sequence is 17 residues long. The CDR3 DNA reads as TGCAGCGTTGATGCGGGAACCGATACAGCTGTTTGGTATGGCTACACCTTC. It is translated as CSVDAGTDTAVWYGYTF.

CDR3 protein: CASGSRGGLTEAFF. The CDR3 DNA reads TGTGCTAGTGGCTCTCGGGGGGGGCTCACTGAAGCTTTCTTT. The chain uses TRBV12-5 and TRBJ1-1; possibly TRBD1 for D (6 bases). Trimming removed 6 bases from V and 4 bases from J, with 15 bases in between. The germline gives CDR1 LGHNT, CDR2 FRNRAP. This CDR3 has 14 residues. The full variable domain, rest sourced from reference TRBV12-5 and TRBJ1-1, is DARVTQTPRHKVTEMGQEVTMRCQPILGHNTVFWYRQTMMQGLELLAYFRNRAPLDDSGMPKDRFSAEMPDATLATLKIQPSEPRDSAVYFCASGSRGGLTEAFFGQGTRLTVV.

The chain carries TRBV6-5 and TRBJ1-1; no clear D. V was cut by 2 bases and J by 5 bases, with 12 bases left in between. The CDR3 covers 14 residues. Germline V gene sequence: CDR1 MNHEY, CDR2 SVGAGI. The CDR3 nucleotides read TGTGCCAGCAGTTACCTCAGTCCCGGGACTGAAGCTTTCTTT. Its translation: CASSYLSPGTEAFF.